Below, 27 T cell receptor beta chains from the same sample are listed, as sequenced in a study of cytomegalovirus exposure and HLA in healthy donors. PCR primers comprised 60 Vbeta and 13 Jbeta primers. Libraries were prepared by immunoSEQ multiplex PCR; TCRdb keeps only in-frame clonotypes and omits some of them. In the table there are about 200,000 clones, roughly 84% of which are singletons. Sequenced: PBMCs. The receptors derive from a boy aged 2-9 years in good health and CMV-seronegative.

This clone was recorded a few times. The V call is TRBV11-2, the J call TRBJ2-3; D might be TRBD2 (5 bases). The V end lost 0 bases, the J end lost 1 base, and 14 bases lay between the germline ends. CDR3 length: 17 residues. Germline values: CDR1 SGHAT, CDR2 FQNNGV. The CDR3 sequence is CASSLEGNGIGTDTQYF. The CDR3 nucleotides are TGTGCCAGCAGCTTAGAGGGTAACGGGATCGGCACAGATACGCAGTATTTT.

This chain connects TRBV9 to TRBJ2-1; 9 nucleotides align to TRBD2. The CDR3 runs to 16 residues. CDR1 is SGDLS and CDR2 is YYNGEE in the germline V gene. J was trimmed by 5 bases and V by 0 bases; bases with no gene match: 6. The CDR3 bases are TGTGCCAGCAGCGTAGATGGTAGCGGGGGAAACAATGAGCAGTTCTTC. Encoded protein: CASSVDGSGGNNEQFF.

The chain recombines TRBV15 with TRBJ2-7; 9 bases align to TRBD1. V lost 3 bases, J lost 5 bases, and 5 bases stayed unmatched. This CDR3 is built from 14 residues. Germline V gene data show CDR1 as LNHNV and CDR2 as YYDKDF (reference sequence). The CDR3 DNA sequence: TGTGCCACCAGCAGCGACAGGGGGAGCAACGAGCAGTACTTC. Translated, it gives CATSSDRGSNEQYF.

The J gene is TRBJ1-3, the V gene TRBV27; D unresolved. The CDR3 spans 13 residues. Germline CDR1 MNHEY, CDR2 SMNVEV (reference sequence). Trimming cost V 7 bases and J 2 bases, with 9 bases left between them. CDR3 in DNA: TGTGCCAGCACCACCGGGGCTGGAAACACCATATATTTT. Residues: CASTTGAGNTIYF.

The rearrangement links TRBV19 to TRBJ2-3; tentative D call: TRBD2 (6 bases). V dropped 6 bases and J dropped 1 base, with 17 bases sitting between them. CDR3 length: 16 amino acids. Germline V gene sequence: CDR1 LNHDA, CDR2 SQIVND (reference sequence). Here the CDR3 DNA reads TGTGCCAGTAGCCCCCAGCGGCGGGGTGGCACAGATACGCAGTATTTT. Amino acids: CASSPQRRGGTDTQYF. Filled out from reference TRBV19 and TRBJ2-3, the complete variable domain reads DGGITQSPKYLFRKEGQNVTLSCEQNLNHDAMYWYRQDPGQGLRLIYYSQIVNDFQKGDIAEGYSVSREKKESFPLTVTSAQKNPTAFYLCASSPQRRGGTDTQYFGPGTRLTVL.

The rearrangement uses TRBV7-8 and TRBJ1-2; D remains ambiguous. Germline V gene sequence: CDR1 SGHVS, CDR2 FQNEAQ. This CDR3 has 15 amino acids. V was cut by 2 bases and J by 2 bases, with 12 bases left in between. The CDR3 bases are TGTGCCAGCAGCTTATATTCCGGAGCAAACTATGGCTACACCTTC. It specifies CASSLYSGANYGYTF. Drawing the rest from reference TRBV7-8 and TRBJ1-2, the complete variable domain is GAGVSQSPRYKVAKRGQDVALRCDPISGHVSLFWYQQALGQGPEFLTYFQNEAQLDKSGLPSDRFFAERPEGSVSTLKIQRTQQEDSAVYLCASSLYSGANYGYTFGSGTRLTVV.

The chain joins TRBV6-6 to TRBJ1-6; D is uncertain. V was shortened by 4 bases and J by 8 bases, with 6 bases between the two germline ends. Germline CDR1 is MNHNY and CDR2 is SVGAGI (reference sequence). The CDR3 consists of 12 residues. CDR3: CASSLRDSPLHF. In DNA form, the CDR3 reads TGTGCCAGCAGTTTGAGGGATTCACCCCTCCACTTT.

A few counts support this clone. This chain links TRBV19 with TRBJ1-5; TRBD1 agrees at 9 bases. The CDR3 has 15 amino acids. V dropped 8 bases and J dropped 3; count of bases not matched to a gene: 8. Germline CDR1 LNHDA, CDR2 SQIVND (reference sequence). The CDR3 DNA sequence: TGTGCCAGTGCTCTCGGGACAGGGAACAATCAGCCCCAGCATTTT. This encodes CASALGTGNNQPQHF. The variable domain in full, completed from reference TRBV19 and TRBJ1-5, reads DGGITQSPKYLFRKEGQNVTLSCEQNLNHDAMYWYRQDPGQGLRLIYYSQIVNDFQKGDIAEGYSVSREKKESFPLTVTSAQKNPTAFYLCASALGTGNNQPQHFGDGTRLSIL.

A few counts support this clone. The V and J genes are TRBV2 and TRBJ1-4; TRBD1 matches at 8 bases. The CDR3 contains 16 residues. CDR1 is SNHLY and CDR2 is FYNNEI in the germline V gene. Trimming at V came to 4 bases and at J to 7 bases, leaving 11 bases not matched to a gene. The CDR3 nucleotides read TGTGCCAGCAGTGGAGGGAGTTGGACAGGGACTGAAAAACTGTTTTTT. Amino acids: CASSGGSWTGTEKLFF.

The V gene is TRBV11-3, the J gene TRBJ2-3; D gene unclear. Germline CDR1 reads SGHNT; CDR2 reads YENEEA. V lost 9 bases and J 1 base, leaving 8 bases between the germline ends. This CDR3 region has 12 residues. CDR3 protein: CARRERTDTQYF. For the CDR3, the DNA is TGTGCCAGGAGAGAACGCACAGATACGCAGTATTTT.

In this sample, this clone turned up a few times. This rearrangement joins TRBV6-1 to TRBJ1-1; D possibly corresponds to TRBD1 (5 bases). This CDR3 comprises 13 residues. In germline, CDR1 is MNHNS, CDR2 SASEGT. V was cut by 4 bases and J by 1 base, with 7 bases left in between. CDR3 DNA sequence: TGTGCCAGCAGTGTTACAGGGAACACTGAAGCTTTCTTT. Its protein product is CASSVTGNTEAFF.

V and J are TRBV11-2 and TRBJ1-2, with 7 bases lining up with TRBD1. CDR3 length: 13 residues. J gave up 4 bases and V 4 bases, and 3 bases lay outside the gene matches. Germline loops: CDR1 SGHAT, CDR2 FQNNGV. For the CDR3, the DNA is TGTGCCAGCAGCTCGGGACAGTTCTATGGCTACACCTTC. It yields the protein CASSSGQFYGYTF.

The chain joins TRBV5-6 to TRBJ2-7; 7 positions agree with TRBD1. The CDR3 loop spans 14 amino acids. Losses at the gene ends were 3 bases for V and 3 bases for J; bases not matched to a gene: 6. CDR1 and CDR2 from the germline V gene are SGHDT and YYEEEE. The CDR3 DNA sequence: TGTGCCAGCAGCTGGGGGACAGAAGTCTACGAGCAGTACTTC. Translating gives CASSWGTEVYEQYF.

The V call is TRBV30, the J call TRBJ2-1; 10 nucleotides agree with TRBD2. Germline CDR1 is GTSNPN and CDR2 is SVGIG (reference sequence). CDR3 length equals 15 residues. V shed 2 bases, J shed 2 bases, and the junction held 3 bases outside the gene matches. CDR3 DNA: TGTGCCTGGAGTCAGCGGGGGGGCACCTACAATGAGCAGTTCTTC. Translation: CAWSQRGGTYNEQFF.

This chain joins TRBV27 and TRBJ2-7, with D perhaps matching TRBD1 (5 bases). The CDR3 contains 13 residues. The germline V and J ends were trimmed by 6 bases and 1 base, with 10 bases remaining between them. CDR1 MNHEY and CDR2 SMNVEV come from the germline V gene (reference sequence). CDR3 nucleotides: TGTGCCAGCAGGGAGACAGTATCCTACGAGCAGTACTTC. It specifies CASRETVSYEQYF.

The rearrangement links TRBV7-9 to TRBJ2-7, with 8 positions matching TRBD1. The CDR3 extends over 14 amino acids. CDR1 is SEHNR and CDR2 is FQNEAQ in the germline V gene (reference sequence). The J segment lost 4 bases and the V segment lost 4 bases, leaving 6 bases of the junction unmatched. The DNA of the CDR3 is TGTGCCAGCAGCTGGACAGGGATTCGGTACGAGCAGTACTTC. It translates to CASSWTGIRYEQYF.

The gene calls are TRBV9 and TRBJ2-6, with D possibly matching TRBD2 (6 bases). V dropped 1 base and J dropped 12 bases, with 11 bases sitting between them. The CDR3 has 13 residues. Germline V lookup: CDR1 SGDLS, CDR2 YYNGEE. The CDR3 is CASSVRREAVLTF. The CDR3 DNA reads TGTGCCAGCAGCGTACGTAGGGAGGCCGTCCTGACTTTC.

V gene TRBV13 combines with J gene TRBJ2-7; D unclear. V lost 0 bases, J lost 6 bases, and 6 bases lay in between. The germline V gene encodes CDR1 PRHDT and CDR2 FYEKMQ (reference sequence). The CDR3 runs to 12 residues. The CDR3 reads CASSLGQVEQYF. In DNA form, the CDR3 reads TGTGCCAGCAGCTTAGGGCAGGTCGAGCAGTACTTC.

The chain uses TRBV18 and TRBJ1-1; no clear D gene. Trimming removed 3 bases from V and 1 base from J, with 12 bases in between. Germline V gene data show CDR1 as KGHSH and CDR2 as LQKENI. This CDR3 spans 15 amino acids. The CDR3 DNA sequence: TGTGCCAGCTCACCCTCGGACTCACGGAACACTGAAGCTTTCTTT. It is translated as CASSPSDSRNTEAFF.

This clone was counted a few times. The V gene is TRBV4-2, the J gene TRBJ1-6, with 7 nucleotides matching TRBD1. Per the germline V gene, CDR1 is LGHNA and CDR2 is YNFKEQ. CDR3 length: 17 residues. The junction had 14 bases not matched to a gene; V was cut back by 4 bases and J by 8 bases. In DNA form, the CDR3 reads TGTGCCAGCAGCCCACTAGCCGACAGGGTCGGGGATTCACCCCTCCACTTT. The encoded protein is CASSPLADRVGDSPLHF.

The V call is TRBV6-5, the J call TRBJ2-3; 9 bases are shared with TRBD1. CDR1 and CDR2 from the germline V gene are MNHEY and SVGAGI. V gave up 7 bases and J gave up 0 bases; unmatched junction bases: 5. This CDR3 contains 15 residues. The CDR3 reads CASNLGTGSTDTQYF. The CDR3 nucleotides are TGTGCCAGCAACCTCGGGACAGGGAGCACAGATACGCAGTATTTT.

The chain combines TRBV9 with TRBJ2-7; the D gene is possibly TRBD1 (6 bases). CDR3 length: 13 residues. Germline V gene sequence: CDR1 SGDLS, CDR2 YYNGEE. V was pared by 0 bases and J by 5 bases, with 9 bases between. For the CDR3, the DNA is TGTGCCAGCAGCGTAGGGACAGTCGACGAGCAGTACTTC. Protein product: CASSVGTVDEQYF.

CDR3 DNA: TGTGCCAGTAGTATCCACAGGGGAACCAAAAACATTCAGTACTTC. Translation: CASSIHRGTKNIQYF. This sequence joins TRBV19 and TRBJ2-4; 7 positions match TRBD1. The ends lost 3 bases at V and 2 bases at J; junction bases unmatched: 4. The CDR3 has 15 residues. Germline V gene lookup returns CDR1 LNHDA and CDR2 SQIVND (reference sequence).

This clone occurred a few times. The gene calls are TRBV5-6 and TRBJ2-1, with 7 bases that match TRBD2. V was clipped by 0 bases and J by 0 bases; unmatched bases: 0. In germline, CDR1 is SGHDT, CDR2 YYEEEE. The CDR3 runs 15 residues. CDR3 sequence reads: CASSLGTSSYNEQFF. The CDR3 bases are TGTGCCAGCAGCTTGGGGACTAGCTCCTACAATGAGCAGTTCTTC.

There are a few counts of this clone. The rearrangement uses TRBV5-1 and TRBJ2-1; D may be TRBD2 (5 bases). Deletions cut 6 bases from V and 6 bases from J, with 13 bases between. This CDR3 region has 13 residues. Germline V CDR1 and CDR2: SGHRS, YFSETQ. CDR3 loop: CASTGGRVNEQFF. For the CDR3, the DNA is TGCGCCAGCACCGGAGGTCGGGTCAATGAGCAGTTCTTC.

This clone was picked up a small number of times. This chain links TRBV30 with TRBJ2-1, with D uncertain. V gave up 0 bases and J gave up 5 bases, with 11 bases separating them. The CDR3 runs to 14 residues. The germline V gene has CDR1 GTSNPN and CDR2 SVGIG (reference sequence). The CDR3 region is CAWSVRGFHNEQFF. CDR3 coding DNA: TGTGCCTGGAGTGTACGCGGCTTCCACAATGAGCAGTTCTTC.

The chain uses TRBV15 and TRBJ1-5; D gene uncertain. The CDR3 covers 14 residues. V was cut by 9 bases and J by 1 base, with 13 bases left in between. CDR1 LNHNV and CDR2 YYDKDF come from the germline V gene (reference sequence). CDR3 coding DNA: TGTGCCACACGCGCGGGTTGGAGCAATCAGCCCCAGCATTTT. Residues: CATRAGWSNQPQHF.